These 13 T cell receptor beta chains were all obtained from the same sample, sequenced in a study of neurological immune-mediated disorders. The time point here: longitudinal time-point 3. One entry per CDR3 protein results from TCRdb running MiXCR on the 5' RACE reads. In the table there are roughly 100,000 distinct CDR3 sequences, roughly 10% of which are singletons. The material sequenced was PBMCs. These receptors were obtained from a female donor with HTLV-1-associated myelopathy (HAM/TSP).

In its sample, this clonotype was seen many times. The chain has TRBV6-5 and TRBJ1-3; D is unresolved. Per the germline V gene, CDR1 is MNHEY and CDR2 is SVGAGI. The ends were cut back, 0 bases at V and 7 bases at J, with 10 bases in the middle. This CDR3 contains 14 residues. The CDR3 loop reads CASSYSDRVNTIYF. The CDR3 bases are TGTGCCAGCAGTTACTCTGATAGGGTGAACACCATATATTTT.

This clonotype was observed at least ten times. The CDR3 nucleotides read TGCAGTGCTAGAGATCTACAGGGTAATAACGAGCAGTACTTC. Translated, it gives CSARDLQGNNEQYF. This chain links TRBV20-1 with TRBJ2-7; D perhaps matches TRBD1 (6 bases). Germline assignment: CDR1 DFQATT and CDR2 SNEGSKA (reference sequence). Trimming cost V 0 bases and J 5 bases, with 14 bases left between them. The CDR3 contains 14 residues.

This clonotype was recorded at least ten times. The rearrangement links TRBV20-1 to TRBJ2-6; D may be TRBD1 (6 bases). CDR3 size: 18 residues. Germline lookup yields CDR1 DFQATT and CDR2 SNEGSKA (reference sequence). Trimming stripped 0 bases from V and 1 base from J, with 16 bases between. Here the CDR3 DNA reads TGCAGTGCTAGAGAAACAGGGAAGTCAGCTTCTGGGGCCAACGTCCTGACTTTC. It codes for CSARETGKSASGANVLTF.

This clonotype showed up many times. The rearrangement links TRBV20-1 to TRBJ2-1; D could derive from TRBD1 or TRBD2 (5 bases each). The CDR3 is made up of 14 amino acids. Germline V CDR1 and CDR2: DFQATT, SNEGSKA (reference sequence). Trimming took 5 bases from V and 0 from J, leaving 11 bases between them. The CDR3: CSASGTRSYNEQFF. CDR3 coding DNA: TGCAGTGCTTCCGGGACCCGCTCCTACAATGAGCAGTTCTTC.

By share of the sample, this clonotype is medium-sized (0.01 to 0.1%). This chain links TRBV5-5 with TRBJ2-1; D call uncertain. Germline-derived CDR1 and CDR2 are SGHKS and YYEKEE (reference sequence). CDR3 length: 15 residues. The V end lost 4 bases, the J end lost 5 bases, and 16 bases lay between the germline ends. CDR3 region: CASSAARLSNNEQFF. The CDR3 DNA follows: TGTGCCAGCAGCGCCGCCAGGCTGTCGAACAATGAGCAGTTCTTC.

The sample holds many counts of this clonotype. This chain connects TRBV18 to TRBJ1-4; D is unclear. Germline V gene lookup returns CDR1 KGHSH and CDR2 LQKENI. Trimming left V 6 bases short and J 4 bases short, with 12 bases between. The CDR3 runs 14 residues. The CDR3 is CASSRSRYNEKLFF. The CDR3 region has the DNA TGTGCCAGCTCTCGTTCCCGCTATAATGAAAAACTGTTTTTT.

In its sample, this clonotype was seen many times. The chain joins TRBV7-2 to TRBJ2-7; 11 nucleotides line up with TRBD1. Germline trimming cut 5 bases from V and 5 bases from J; bases unmatched to any gene: 11. The length of the CDR3 is 16 residues. CDR1 and CDR2 from the germline V gene are SGHTA and FQGNSA. The CDR3 DNA follows: TGTGCCAGCAGCCCACGAATAGGGACAGGGGGAAACGAGCAGTACTTC. This gives the protein CASSPRIGTGGNEQYF.

This clonotype was found many times. The CDR3 protein is CSASDPRSGGDNEQFF. The CDR3 DNA follows: TGCAGTGCTAGTGACCCGAGGAGCGGGGGTGACAATGAGCAGTTCTTC. The chain links TRBV20-1 to TRBJ2-1, with 8 bases lining up with TRBD2. Unmatched junction bases numbered 12, after V lost 3 bases and J lost 5 bases. The CDR3 length is 16 residues. CDR1 and CDR2 (germline): DFQATT, SNEGSKA (reference sequence).

This clonotype was detected ten times or more. V usage is TRBV6-5 and J usage is TRBJ1-2; D gene unclear. Between the trimmed V and J ends, which lost 10 bases and 9 bases, there was a span of 9 bases. Germline CDR1 and CDR2: MNHEY and SVGAGI. The CDR3 is made up of 9 amino acids. The DNA of the CDR3 is TGTGCCATTGGGTGCAGCTACACCTTC. Translating gives CAIGCSYTF.

This clonotype was picked up many times. The V call is TRBV24-1, the J call TRBJ2-3; D is uncertain. The V gene's germline CDR1 is KGHDR and CDR2 SFDVKD. Trimming cost V 4 bases and J 7 bases, with 5 bases left between them. The CDR3 totals 11 residues. In DNA, the CDR3 is TGTGCCACCAGTGACGGGCATACGCAGTATTTT. Protein: CATSDGHTQYF.

A remark on this clonotype: A much more abundant neighbour one base away suggests this may be a read error. V gene TRBV28 combines with J gene TRBJ2-7; the D gene is possibly TRBD1 (6 bases). Germline CDR1 MDHEN, CDR2 SYDVKM. CDR3 length: 13 amino acids. The DNA for the CDR3 is TGTACCAGCAGCCAAGGACAGAGGTACGAGCAGTACTTC. Protein: CTSSQGQRYEQYF. Full variable domain (outside the CDR3, taken from reference TRBV28 and TRBJ2-7): DVKVTQSSRYLVKRTGEKVFLECVQDMDHENMFWYRQDPGLGLRLIYFSYDVKMKEKGDIPEGYSVSREKKERFSLILESASTNQTSMYLCTSSQGQRYEQYFGPGTRLTVT.

This clonotype was seen repeatedly, ten times or more. The chain combines TRBV7-9 with TRBJ2-2; maybe TRBD2 (5 bases). Trimming shortened V by 8 bases and J by 7 bases, and 11 bases separated the two germline ends. Germline loops: CDR1 SEHNR, CDR2 FQNEAQ (reference sequence). This CDR3 comprises 12 residues. The CDR3 DNA reads TGTGCCAGCGCCAGAGGGTACGGGGAGCTGTTTTTT. Its translation is CASARGYGELFF.

A note on this clonotype: A much bigger clone sits one base away, suggesting this may be a read error. The chain carries TRBV7-8 and TRBJ2-1; D possibly corresponds to TRBD1 (6 bases). CDR3 length: 16 amino acids. From germline, CDR1 is SGHVS and CDR2 FQNEAQ. The CDR3 DNA reads TGTGCCAGCAGCTTAGGGGGGCCGGGGTCCTACGATGAGCAGTTCTTC. Its translation: CASSLGGPGSYDEQFF.